This TCR beta chain was retrieved from a study of OX40 agonist ivuxolimab in advanced cancers. V lost 7 bases and J 4 bases, leaving 19 bases between the germline ends. Looked up from germline, CDR1 is SGHDT and CDR2 is YYEEEE. This CDR3 spans 15 amino acids. This clone was detected a few times. Produced via immunoSEQ multiplex PCR; TCRdb's table is partial and in-frame only. The data contain fewer than 85,000 clones, 75% to 95% of them seen just once; the ten biggest clones take up roughly 0.4%. This chain connects TRBV5-6 to TRBJ2-3; D might be TRBD1 or TRBD2, each matching 5 bases. This receptor was taken from an adult with an advanced solid tumor such as melanoma, head and neck, liver or kidney cancer. Sequences were derived from CD4+ or CD8+ T cells sorted from blood, sampled in a trial of the OX40 agonist ivuxolimab. The CDR3 bases are TGTGCCAGCCTTGGGGCTGGGAGTTCCGCAGATACGCAGTATTTT. This translates into CASLGAGSSADTQYF. Complete variable domain (other parts from reference TRBV5-6 and TRBJ2-3): DAGVTQSPTHLIKTRGQQVTLRCSPKSGHDTVSWYQQALGQGPQFIFQYYEEEERQRGNFPDRFSGHQFPNYSSELNVNALLLGDSALYLCASLGAGSSADTQYFGPGTRLTVL.